A selection of T cell receptor beta chains follows, all from one sample in a study of blood T cell repertoires in COVID-19. Generated by immunoSEQ multiplex PCR, the TCRdb table keeps only in-frame clones and is missing some. The table shows tens of thousands of clones, with roughly 88% occurring only once. Sequenced material: peripheral blood. These TCRs come from a woman at least 80 years old with active or convalescent COVID-19. Both conserved end residues are part of each CDR3. The order of the fields is V gene, clone size, J gene, D gene, CDR3 DNA, CDR3 protein. The D gene is left open where the match is weak. Size is omitted from some rows. Given values are once, few, many or a class for expanded clones.

TRBV27	few	TRBJ2-1	TRBD2	TGTGCCAGCCATTCCCGCGGCCTAGCGGCGTTCGCGGTCTTC	CASHSRGLAAFAVF
TRBV27	.	TRBJ1-4	TRBD1	TGTGCCCTGCCAGCCCCCGGCAGGGGACAGCTCGAAGAAAAACTGTTTTTT	CALPAPGRGQLEEKLFF
TRBV5-6	.	TRBJ1-2	.	TGTGCCAGCAGCTTGGGGGACATCTACTATGGCTACACCTTC	CASSLGDIYYGYTF
TRBV4-3	.	TRBJ1-1	.	TGCGCCAGCAGCCGCGGGACGTCAAAATTCGATGAAGCTTTCTTT	CASSRGTSKFDEAFF
TRBV7-2	.	TRBJ1-3	.	TGTGCCAGCAGCTTAGGCCGAGCGTCGGGAAACACCATATATTTT	CASSLGRASGNTIYF
TRBV3-1/TRBV3-2	.	TRBJ1-5	.	TGTGCCAGCAGCCAAGATACGACAGCTAATCAGCCCCAGCATTTT	CASSQDTTANQPQHF
TRBV21-1	.	TRBJ2-3	.	TGTGCCAGCAGCAAAGACGGGACAGACCCAAGCACAGATACGCAGTATTTT	CASSKDGTDPSTDTQYF
TRBV7-2	.	TRBJ1-4	.	TGTGCCAGCAGCTCCGGGGTAGCGGGAGCGTGGGAAAAACTGTTTTTT	CASSSGVAGAWEKLFF
TRBV30	once	TRBJ2-5	.	TGTGCCTGGAGTGGGGCCTGGATAGAGACCCAGTACTTC	CAWSGAWIETQYF
TRBV7-9	large	TRBJ1-1	.	TGTGCCAGCAGTCACCCCGGGGAAGCTGAAGCTTTCTTT	CASSHPGEAEAFF
TRBV19	few	TRBJ2-1	TRBD1	TGTGCCAGTAGCCGCCCGGGACAGGGCTATCCACTTTACAATGAGCAGTTCTTC	CASSRPGQGYPLYNEQFF
TRBV28	.	TRBJ2-7	.	TGTGCCAGCAGTTTAGACGGAGGGTACGAGCAGTACTTC	CASSLDGGYEQYF
TRBV18	.	TRBJ2-7	TRBD1	TGTGCCAGCTCATCCTCATCGGGACAGGGCTCCTACGAGCAGTACTTC	CASSSSSGQGSYEQYF
TRBV4-1	.	TRBJ1-2	.	TGCGCCAGCAGCCGTAGGACAGAGGACTATGGCTACACCTTC	CASSRRTEDYGYTF